This TCR beta chain was identified in a study of blood T cell repertoires in COVID-19. Background on the study: From T cells, B-cell-depleted T cells, or PBMCs came the material, which was cDNA or gDNA.

The germline V gene has CDR1 MDHEN and CDR2 SYDVKM. J lost 3 bases, V lost 2 bases, and 7 bases had no gene match. The CDR3 has 17 amino acids. The table came from immunoSEQ multiplex PCR; TCRdb's copy has only in-frame clones and leaves some out. The profile shows 150,000 to 200,000 clones, around 80% of them singletons. The sequence was obtained from a woman in her forties with COVID-19, enrolled during active disease. The chain carries TRBV28 and TRBJ1-5; TRBD1 matches at 10 bases. Sample: peripheral blood. The CDR3 bases are TGTGCCAGCAGTTTAGACTCGACAGGGGGCGTCAATCAGCCCCAGCATTTT. This translates into CASSLDSTGGVNQPQHF.